The 30 T cell receptor beta chains below come from one sample, sequenced in a study of T-cell reconstitution after alpha-beta-depleted transplantation in children. Unique molecular identifiers featured in how the TCRbeta library was prepared. TCRdb reprocessed the PCR reads via MiXCR and lists one record per CDR3 protein. The data contain 500,000 to 600,000 distinct CDR3 sequences, 15% to 20% of them seen just once; the ten biggest clones take up roughly 3.3%. This material consisted of PBMCs from the stem cell graft donor, taken from the stem cell graft. The receptor source for this set is a human donor who donated a stem cell graft to a child with acute lymphoblastic leukemia.

The chain has TRBV9 and TRBJ2-7; D possibly corresponds to TRBD2 (6 bases). This CDR3 is built from 13 residues. Germline V gene lookup returns CDR1 SGDLS and CDR2 YYNGEE. Trimming took off 0 bases at V and 6 bases at J, with 10 bases between the two ends. CDR3 nucleotides: TGTGCCAGCAGCGTAGCTTGGGGAGGCGAGCAGTACTTC. This sequence encodes CASSVAWGGEQYF.

As DNA, the CDR3 is TGTGCCAGCAGCTTAACGGGATTAGCGGGAGGAATTGATGAGCAGTTCTTC. This translates into CASSLTGLAGGIDEQFF. This sequence joins TRBV7-3 and TRBJ2-1, with 10 bases matching TRBD2. CDR1 SGHTA and CDR2 FQGTGA come from the germline V gene. The CDR3 has 17 residues. After removal of 0 bases from V and 8 bases from J, the junction contained 10 bases not matched to a gene.

This clonotype was observed a few times. The rearrangement links TRBV25-1 to TRBJ2-1, with 10 nucleotides matching TRBD2. The germline V gene has CDR1 MGHDK and CDR2 SYGVNS. This CDR3 is built from 15 residues. With V trimmed by 1 base and J by 5 bases, 2 bases remained unmatched. CDR3 bases: TGTGCCAGCAGTGAATTCGGACTAGCGGACAATGAGCAGTTCTTC. It is translated as CASSEFGLADNEQFF.

This clonotype has more than one count but fewer than ten. The rearrangement joins TRBV27 to TRBJ2-7, with D maybe TRBD2 (6 bases). From germline, CDR1 is MNHEY and CDR2 SMNVEV (reference sequence). V was pared by 1 base and J by 3 bases, with 10 bases between. CDR3 length: 14 residues. The CDR3 nucleotides read TGTGCCAGCAGTTTATTCGGGAGTAACTACGAGCAGTACTTC. Encoded protein: CASSLFGSNYEQYF.

The chain links TRBV7-8 to TRBJ2-5, with 9 nucleotides matching TRBD1. V gave up 4 bases and J gave up 1 base; unmatched junction bases: 7. Germline values: CDR1 SGHVS, CDR2 FQNEAQ. CDR3 size: 16 residues. CDR3 sequence (DNA): TGTGCCAGCAGCTCCCCGGGACAGGGAGTCCAAGAGACCCAGTACTTC. Amino acids: CASSSPGQGVQETQYF.

The rearrangement joins TRBV30 to TRBJ1-2; 7 positions match TRBD1. The CDR3 contains 13 residues. V was pared by 5 bases and J by 1 base, with 4 bases of the junction left unmatched. From germline, CDR1 is GTSNPN and CDR2 SVGIG (reference sequence). CDR3 bases: TGTGCCTGGGGGGGACAGTTTAACTATGGCTACACCTTC. Translated: CAWGGQFNYGYTF.

This clonotype was counted only a few times. The J gene is TRBJ2-3, the V gene TRBV27; 10 bases line up with TRBD2. The CDR3 has 17 residues. Per the germline V gene, CDR1 is MNHEY and CDR2 is SMNVEV (reference sequence). V trimming: 2 bases; J trimming: 3 bases; junction bases outside the gene matches: 8. The CDR3 region is CASSLEAGGPLTDTQYF. Here the CDR3 DNA reads TGTGCCAGCAGTTTAGAAGCGGGAGGGCCTTTGACAGATACGCAGTATTTT.

This clonotype was seen a handful of times. CDR3 sequence reads: CASSPRTGGGPLHF. The CDR3 region has the DNA TGTGCCAGCAGCCCCCGGACGGGAGGGGGACCCCTCCACTTT. The chain links TRBV9 to TRBJ1-6, with TRBD1 as a possible D gene (6 bases). Germline-derived CDR1 and CDR2 are SGDLS and YYNGEE. V shed 4 bases and J shed 12 bases, with 17 bases lying between them. This CDR3 spans 14 amino acids.

This rearrangement joins TRBV12-3 or TRBV12-4 to TRBJ2-1; 8 bases agree with TRBD1. This CDR3 spans 15 amino acids. V shed 7 bases and J 0 bases; nucleotides not matched to a gene: 5. The CDR3 sequence: CASNPTGGSYNEQFF. CDR3 in DNA: TGTGCCAGCAACCCTACAGGGGGCTCCTACAATGAGCAGTTCTTC.

This clonotype was observed a handful of times. The chain employs TRBV29-1 and TRBJ2-1; the match to TRBD2 covers 7 bases. The CDR3 is 15 amino acids. CDR1 and CDR2 (germline): SQVTM, ANQGSEA. V lost 7 bases to trimming and J lost 0 bases; unmatched junction nucleotides: 9. DNA for the CDR3: TGCAGCGCAGCGCGGGGCGGGGGCTCCTACAATGAGCAGTTCTTC. It encodes CSAARGGGSYNEQFF.

On this clonotype: Given a much more abundant clone one base away, this may be a read error. The chain carries TRBV14 and TRBJ2-1; 8 bases are a match to TRBD2. The CDR3 is 15 amino acids. Trimming cost V 7 bases and J 1 base; bases outside gene matches: 6. Germline CDR1 is SGHDN and CDR2 is FVKESK. CDR3 loop: CASTLREGSYNEQFF. CDR3 bases: TGTGCCAGCACCCTACGGGAGGGATCCTACAATGAGCAGTTCTTC.

This clonotype was counted only a few times. The chain employs TRBV7-9 and TRBJ2-5; the D gene is possibly TRBD2 (5 bases). V lost 7 bases to trimming and J lost 5 bases, with 11 bases between them. This CDR3 has 12 residues. Germline V gene lookup returns CDR1 SEHNR and CDR2 FQNEAQ (reference sequence). The CDR3 is CASNAGLETQYF. In DNA, the CDR3 is TGTGCCAGCAATGCGGGTTTGGAGACCCAGTACTTC.

This clonotype came up a few times. V is TRBV7-9 and J is TRBJ1-2, with 7 bases that match TRBD1. Germline values: CDR1 SEHNR, CDR2 FQNEAQ (reference sequence). Trimming cost V 7 bases and J 2 bases; bases outside gene matches: 4. The CDR3 covers 13 residues. CDR3 amino acids: CASTLGQNYGYTF. The DNA for the CDR3 is TGTGCCAGCACCTTGGGACAGAACTATGGCTACACCTTC.

The table lists this clonotype with a few counts. V and J are TRBV29-1 and TRBJ2-1; TRBD2 aligns across 15 bases. Germline assignment: CDR1 SQVTM and CDR2 ANQGSEA. The V gene end was trimmed by 2 bases and the J gene end by 4 bases; junction bases not matched to a gene: 15. This CDR3 is 20 amino acids long. CDR3 nucleotides: TGCAGCGTTGAATCAGGCGGCGGACTAGCGGGAGGGATCGAGTACAATGAGCAGTTCTTC. Residues: CSVESGGGLAGGIEYNEQFF.

The chain combines TRBV20-1 with TRBJ2-7; no clear D gene. V was cut by 3 bases and J by 3 bases, with 15 bases left in between. In germline, CDR1 is DFQATT, CDR2 SNEGSKA (reference sequence). This CDR3 spans 14 amino acids. The CDR3 DNA reads TGCAGTGCTAGCCCCCCCCGGCAGGTCTACGAGCAGTACTTC. It translates to CSASPPRQVYEQYF.

The CDR3 region has the DNA TGTGCCAGCAGCCCGTACCTAGCGGGAGGGCCGGCCGAGCAGTTCTTC. Residues: CASSPYLAGGPAEQFF. This sequence joins TRBV7-2 and TRBJ2-1; 12 bases match TRBD2. The CDR3 loop spans 16 amino acids. CDR1 is SGHTA, CDR2 FQGNSA, per germline. The V and J ends lost 5 bases and 10 bases, in that order; junction bases with no gene match: 12. The whole variable domain, remainder taken from reference TRBV7-2 and TRBJ2-1, is GAGVSQSPSNKVTEKGKDVELRCDPISGHTALYWYRQSLGQGLEFLIYFQGNSAPDKSGLPSDRFSAERTGGSVSTLTIQRTQQEDSAVYLCASSPYLAGGPAEQFFGPGTRLTVL.

The V gene is TRBV20-1, the J gene TRBJ1-1; D unresolved. Germline-derived CDR1 and CDR2 are DFQATT and SNEGSKA (reference sequence). The CDR3 runs to 12 residues. V lost 3 bases and J lost 0, with 5 bases in between. CDR3 protein: CSASLVNTEAFF. Here the CDR3 DNA reads TGCAGTGCTAGTTTGGTGAACACTGAAGCTTTCTTT.

This clonotype has only a few counts. The chain has TRBV5-1 and TRBJ2-1, with 8 bases identical to TRBD2. The V gene end was trimmed by 3 bases and the J gene end by 6 bases; junction bases not matched to a gene: 17. The germline V gene has CDR1 SGHRS and CDR2 YFSETQ. The CDR3 loop spans 18 amino acids. As DNA, the CDR3 is TGCGCCAGCAGCTCCTGGTTGGGATTAGCGGGACTCCCCAATGAGCAGTTCTTC. Translating it yields CASSSWLGLAGLPNEQFF.

The J gene is TRBJ2-3, the V gene TRBV5-1; D remains unclear. The V gene's germline CDR1 is SGHRS and CDR2 YFSETQ. This CDR3 is built from 16 residues. Trimming stripped 1 base from V and 8 bases from J, with 20 bases between. In nucleotides, the CDR3 is TGCGCCAGCAGCTTGAGGGCAGTCACGATTAATGTTACGCAGTATTTT. It yields the protein CASSLRAVTINVTQYF.

The V gene is TRBV19, the J gene TRBJ2-5; perhaps D is TRBD1 or TRBD2 (5 bases each). CDR1 and CDR2 (germline): LNHDA, SQIVND (reference sequence). Trimming left V 1 base short and J 2 bases short, with 8 bases between. The CDR3 is made up of 14 amino acids. The CDR3 DNA reads as TGTGCCAGTAGTATAGTTGGGGGACAAGAGACCCAGTACTTC. Its translation: CASSIVGGQETQYF.

This clonotype was seen only a few times. The chain uses TRBV5-1 and TRBJ1-5; D perhaps matches TRBD1 (6 bases). Germline V lookup: CDR1 SGHRS, CDR2 YFSETQ. This CDR3 has 16 amino acids. The V end was cut by 4 bases, the J end by 0 bases, with 14 bases between. The CDR3 DNA is TGCGCCAGCAGCCCGCCCGGACAGAATAGCAATCAGCCCCAGCATTTT. It yields the protein CASSPPGQNSNQPQHF.

This clonotype came up a few times. This chain uses TRBV7-2 with TRBJ2-7; unclear D gene. The germline V gene encodes CDR1 SGHTA and CDR2 FQGNSA. Trimming shortened V by 1 base and J by 7 bases, and 8 bases separated the two germline ends. The CDR3 is 12 residues long. In nucleotides, the CDR3 is TGTGCCAGCAGCTTAGTTTTCGGAGAGCAGTACTTC. Translation: CASSLVFGEQYF.

The chain uses TRBV6-5 and TRBJ2-3; no clear D gene. V shed 2 bases and J shed 5 bases, with 11 bases lying between them. The CDR3 totals 14 residues. Germline assignment: CDR1 MNHEY and CDR2 SVGAGI. The CDR3, as DNA: TGTGCCAGCAGTTACGTAGGGTTTGGAGATACGCAGTATTTT. Its protein product is CASSYVGFGDTQYF.

This clonotype occurred many times. The chain employs TRBV10-3 and TRBJ2-4; 7 nucleotides line up with TRBD2. Germline trimming cut 0 bases from V and 14 bases from J; bases unmatched to any gene: 10. The CDR3 is made up of 14 amino acids. Per the germline V gene, CDR1 is ENHRY and CDR2 is SYGVKD. The CDR3 loop is CAISESAGAQVEYF. In nucleotides, the CDR3 is TGTGCCATCAGTGAGTCGGCGGGAGCTCAGGTGGAGTACTTC.

Written as DNA, the CDR3 is TGTGCCAGCAGTTTATGGGACCCAAGCTCCTACAATGAGCAGTTCTTC. Its protein product is CASSLWDPSSYNEQFF. The chain uses TRBV27 and TRBJ2-1; D possibly matches TRBD1 or TRBD2 (5 bases each). This CDR3 has 16 residues. Germline V CDR1 and CDR2: MNHEY, SMNVEV (reference sequence). The V gene lost 1 base and the J gene lost 0 bases, with 10 bases spanning the gap.

The V gene is TRBV15, the J gene TRBJ1-1; tentative D call: TRBD1 (5 bases). This CDR3 is 16 amino acids long. V was cut by 0 bases and J by 1 base, with 12 bases left in between. Germline CDR1 and CDR2: LNHNV and YYDKDF (reference sequence). CDR3 protein: CATSREGRGRNTEAFF. The CDR3 region has the DNA TGTGCCACCAGCAGAGAGGGACGGGGAAGGAACACTGAAGCTTTCTTT.

This clonotype was seen a handful of times. The V call is TRBV27, the J call TRBJ2-5; D is uncertain. The CDR3 extends over 15 amino acids. V lost 4 bases, J lost 2 bases, and 14 bases lay in between. The germline CDR1 and CDR2 sequences are MNHEY and SMNVEV (reference sequence). As DNA, the CDR3 is TGTGCCAGCAGTTCCCGCGCGGACCTTCAAGAGACCCAGTACTTC. It encodes CASSSRADLQETQYF.

The rearrangement joins TRBV6-1 to TRBJ2-3; 9 bases fit TRBD2. The CDR3 has 16 residues. The germline gives CDR1 MNHNS, CDR2 SASEGT. Trimming took 3 bases from V and 3 from J; bases not matched to a gene: 7. The CDR3 is CASSDHGSGSTDTQYF. As DNA, the CDR3 is TGTGCCAGCAGTGACCATGGTAGCGGGAGTACAGATACGCAGTATTTT.

This clonotype was picked up a small number of times. This chain joins TRBV9 and TRBJ1-6; D remains unclear. The CDR3 has 13 residues. With 3 bases removed from V and 9 bases from J, the gap between germline ends came to 10 bases. The germline V gene has CDR1 SGDLS and CDR2 YYNGEE. This chain's CDR3 is CASSAEATSPLHF. The CDR3 nucleotides read TGTGCCAGCAGCGCCGAAGCAACTTCACCCCTCCACTTT.

The chain recombines TRBV3-1 with TRBJ2-5; D unresolved. V lost 1 base and J lost 2, with 8 bases in between. From germline, CDR1 is LGHDT and CDR2 YNNKEL (reference sequence). The CDR3 contains 14 residues. CDR3 coding DNA: TGTGCCAGCAGCCAAGTACTAACACAAGAGACCCAGTACTTC. It yields the protein CASSQVLTQETQYF.